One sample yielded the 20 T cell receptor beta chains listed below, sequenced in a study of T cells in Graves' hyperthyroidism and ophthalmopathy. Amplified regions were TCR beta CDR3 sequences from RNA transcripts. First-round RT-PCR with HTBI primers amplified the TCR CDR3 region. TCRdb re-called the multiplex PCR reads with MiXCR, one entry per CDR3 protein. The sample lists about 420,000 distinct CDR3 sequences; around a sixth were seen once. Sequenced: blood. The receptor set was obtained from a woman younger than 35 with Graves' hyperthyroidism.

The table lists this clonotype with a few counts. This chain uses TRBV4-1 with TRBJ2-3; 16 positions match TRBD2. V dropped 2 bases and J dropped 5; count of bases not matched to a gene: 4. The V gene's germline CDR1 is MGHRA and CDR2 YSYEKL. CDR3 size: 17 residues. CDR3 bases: TGCGCCAGCAGCCAATCGGGACTAGCGGGGGGGTTAGATACGCAGTATTTT. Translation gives CASSQSGLAGGLDTQYF.

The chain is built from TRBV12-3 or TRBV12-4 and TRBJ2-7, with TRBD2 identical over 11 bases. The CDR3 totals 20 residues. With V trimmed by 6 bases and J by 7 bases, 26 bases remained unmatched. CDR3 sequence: CASSRRPGTSGSQPALEQYF. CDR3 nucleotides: TGTGCCAGCAGCCGACGCCCCGGGACTAGCGGATCACAGCCTGCATTAGAGCAGTACTTC.

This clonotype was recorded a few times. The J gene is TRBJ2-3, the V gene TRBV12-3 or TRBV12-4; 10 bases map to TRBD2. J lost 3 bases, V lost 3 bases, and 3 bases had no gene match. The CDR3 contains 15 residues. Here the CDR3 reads CASSLSGGVTDTQYF. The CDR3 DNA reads TGTGCCAGCAGTTTGAGCGGGGGGGTTACAGATACGCAGTATTTT.

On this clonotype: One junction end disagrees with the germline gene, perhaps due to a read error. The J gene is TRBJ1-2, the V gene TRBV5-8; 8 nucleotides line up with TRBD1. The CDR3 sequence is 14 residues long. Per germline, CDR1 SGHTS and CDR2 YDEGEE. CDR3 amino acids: CASSPTGEGYCYTF. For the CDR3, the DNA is TGTGCCAGCAGCCCGACAGGGGAGGGCTATTGCTACACCTTC.

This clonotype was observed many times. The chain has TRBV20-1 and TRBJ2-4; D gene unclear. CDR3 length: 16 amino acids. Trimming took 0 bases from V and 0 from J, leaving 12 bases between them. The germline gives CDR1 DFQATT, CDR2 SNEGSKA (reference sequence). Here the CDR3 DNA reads TGCAGTGCTAGAGATATATCATCCTTAGCCAAAAACATTCAGTACTTC. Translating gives CSARDISSLAKNIQYF.

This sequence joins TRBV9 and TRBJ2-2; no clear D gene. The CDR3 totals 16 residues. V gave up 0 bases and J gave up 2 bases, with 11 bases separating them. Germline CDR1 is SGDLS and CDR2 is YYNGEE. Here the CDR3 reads CASSVAGRPNTGELFF. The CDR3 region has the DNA TGTGCCAGCAGCGTAGCTGGAAGACCCAACACCGGGGAGCTGTTTTTT.

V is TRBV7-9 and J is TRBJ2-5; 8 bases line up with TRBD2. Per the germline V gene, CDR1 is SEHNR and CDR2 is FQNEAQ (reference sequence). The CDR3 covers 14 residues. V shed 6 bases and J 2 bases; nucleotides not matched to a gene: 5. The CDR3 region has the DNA TGTGCCAGCAGGTCCGGGACTAGACAAGAGACCCAGTACTTC. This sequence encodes CASRSGTRQETQYF.

The CDR3 DNA follows: TGTGCCAGCAGCTTGACGCGGCAGTCGTCCTACAATGAGCAGTTCTTC. Translated: CASSLTRQSSYNEQFF. The rearrangement uses TRBV5-6 and TRBJ2-1; D is unresolved. Trimming cost V 1 base and J 1 base, with 12 bases left between them. The CDR3 is 16 amino acids. From germline, CDR1 is SGHDT and CDR2 YYEEEE. Complete variable domain (other parts from reference TRBV5-6 and TRBJ2-1): DAGVTQSPTHLIKTRGQQVTLRCSPKSGHDTVSWYQQALGQGPQFIFQYYEEEERQRGNFPDRFSGHQFPNYSSELNVNALLLGDSALYLCASSLTRQSSYNEQFFGPGTRLTVL.

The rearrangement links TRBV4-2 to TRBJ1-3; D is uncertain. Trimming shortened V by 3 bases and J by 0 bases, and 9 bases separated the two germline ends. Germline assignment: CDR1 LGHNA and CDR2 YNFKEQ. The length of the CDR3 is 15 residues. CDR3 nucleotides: TGTGCCAGCAGCCAGGAATCGGCCTCTGGAAACACCATATATTTT. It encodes CASSQESASGNTIYF.

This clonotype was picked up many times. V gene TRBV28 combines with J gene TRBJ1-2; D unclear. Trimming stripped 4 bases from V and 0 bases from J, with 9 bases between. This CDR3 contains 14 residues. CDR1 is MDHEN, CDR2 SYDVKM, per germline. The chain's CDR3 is CASSYGLSNYGYTF. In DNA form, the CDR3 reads TGTGCCAGCAGTTACGGACTCTCTAACTATGGCTACACCTTC.

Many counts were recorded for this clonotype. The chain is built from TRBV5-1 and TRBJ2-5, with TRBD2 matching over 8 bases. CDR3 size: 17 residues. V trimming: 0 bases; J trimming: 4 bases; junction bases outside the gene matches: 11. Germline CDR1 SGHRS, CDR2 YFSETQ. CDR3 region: CASSLVVAGLGGETQYF. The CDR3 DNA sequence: TGCGCCAGCAGCTTGGTGGTAGCGGGACTGGGGGGAGAGACCCAGTACTTC.

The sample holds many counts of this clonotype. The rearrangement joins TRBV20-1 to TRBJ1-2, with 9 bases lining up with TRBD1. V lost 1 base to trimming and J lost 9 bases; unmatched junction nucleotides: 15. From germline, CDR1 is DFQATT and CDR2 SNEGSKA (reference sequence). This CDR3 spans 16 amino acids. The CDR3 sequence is CSARVGTGRLVNSYTF. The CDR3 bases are TGCAGTGCTAGAGTCGGGACAGGGAGGCTCGTTAATAGCTACACCTTC.

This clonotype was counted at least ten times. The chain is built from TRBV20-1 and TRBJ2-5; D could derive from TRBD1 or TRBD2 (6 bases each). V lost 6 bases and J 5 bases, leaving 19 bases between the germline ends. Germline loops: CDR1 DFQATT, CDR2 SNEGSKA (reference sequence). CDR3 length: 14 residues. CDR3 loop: CSAHRGGTGETQYF. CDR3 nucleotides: TGCAGTGCCCATAGAGGGGGGACGGGGGAGACCCAGTACTTC.

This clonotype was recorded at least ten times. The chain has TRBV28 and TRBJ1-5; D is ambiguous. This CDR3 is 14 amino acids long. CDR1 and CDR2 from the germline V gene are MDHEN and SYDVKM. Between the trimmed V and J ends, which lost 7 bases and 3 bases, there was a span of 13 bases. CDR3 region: CASTRPWDNQPQHF. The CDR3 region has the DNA TGTGCCAGCACACGGCCCTGGGACAATCAGCCCCAGCATTTT.

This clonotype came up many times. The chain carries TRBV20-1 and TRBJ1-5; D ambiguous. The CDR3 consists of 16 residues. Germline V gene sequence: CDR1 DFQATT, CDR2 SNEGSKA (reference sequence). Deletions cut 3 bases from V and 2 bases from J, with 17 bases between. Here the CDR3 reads CSARTAGRSGNQPQHF. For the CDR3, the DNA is TGCAGTGCTAGGACGGCCGGGAGGAGCGGCAATCAGCCCCAGCATTTT.

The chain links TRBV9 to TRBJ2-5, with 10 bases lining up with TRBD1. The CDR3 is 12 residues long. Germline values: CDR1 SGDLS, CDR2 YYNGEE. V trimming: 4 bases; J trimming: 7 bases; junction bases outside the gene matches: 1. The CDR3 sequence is CASSRTGGTQYF. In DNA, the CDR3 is TGTGCCAGCAGCAGGACAGGGGGGACCCAGTACTTC.

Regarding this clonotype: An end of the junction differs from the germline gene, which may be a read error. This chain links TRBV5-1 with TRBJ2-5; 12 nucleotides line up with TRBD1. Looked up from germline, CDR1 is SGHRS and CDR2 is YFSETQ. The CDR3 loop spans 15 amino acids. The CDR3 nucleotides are TGTGCCAGCAGCTTGGGACAGGGGGCCGATGAGACCCAGTACTTC. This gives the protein CASSLGQGADETQYF.

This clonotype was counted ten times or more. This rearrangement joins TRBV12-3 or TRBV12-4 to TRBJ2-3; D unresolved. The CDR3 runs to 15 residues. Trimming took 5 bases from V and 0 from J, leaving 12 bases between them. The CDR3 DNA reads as TGTGCCAGCAGTCCAGGATTTGTTAGCACAGATACGCAGTATTTT. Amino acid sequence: CASSPGFVSTDTQYF.

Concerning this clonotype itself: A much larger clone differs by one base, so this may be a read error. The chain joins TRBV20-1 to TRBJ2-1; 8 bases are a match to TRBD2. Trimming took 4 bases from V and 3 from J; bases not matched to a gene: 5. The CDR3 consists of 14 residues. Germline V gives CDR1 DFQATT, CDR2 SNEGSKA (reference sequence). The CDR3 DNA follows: TGCAGTGCTAACGGGGGGGCCCTCTACAATGAGCAGTTCTTC. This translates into CSANGGALYNEQFF.

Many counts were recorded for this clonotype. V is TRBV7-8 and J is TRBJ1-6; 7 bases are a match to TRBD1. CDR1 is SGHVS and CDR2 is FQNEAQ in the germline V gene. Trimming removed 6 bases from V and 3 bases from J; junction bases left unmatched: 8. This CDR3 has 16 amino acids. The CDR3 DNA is TGTGCCAGCAGTTACAGGGGATCGAACTATAATTCACCCCTCCACTTT. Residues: CASSYRGSNYNSPLHF. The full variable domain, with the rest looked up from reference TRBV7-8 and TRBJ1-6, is GAGVSQSPRYKVAKRGQDVALRCDPISGHVSLFWYQQALGQGPEFLTYFQNEAQLDKSGLPSDRFFAERPEGSVSTLKIQRTQQEDSAVYLCASSYRGSNYNSPLHFGNGTRLTVT.